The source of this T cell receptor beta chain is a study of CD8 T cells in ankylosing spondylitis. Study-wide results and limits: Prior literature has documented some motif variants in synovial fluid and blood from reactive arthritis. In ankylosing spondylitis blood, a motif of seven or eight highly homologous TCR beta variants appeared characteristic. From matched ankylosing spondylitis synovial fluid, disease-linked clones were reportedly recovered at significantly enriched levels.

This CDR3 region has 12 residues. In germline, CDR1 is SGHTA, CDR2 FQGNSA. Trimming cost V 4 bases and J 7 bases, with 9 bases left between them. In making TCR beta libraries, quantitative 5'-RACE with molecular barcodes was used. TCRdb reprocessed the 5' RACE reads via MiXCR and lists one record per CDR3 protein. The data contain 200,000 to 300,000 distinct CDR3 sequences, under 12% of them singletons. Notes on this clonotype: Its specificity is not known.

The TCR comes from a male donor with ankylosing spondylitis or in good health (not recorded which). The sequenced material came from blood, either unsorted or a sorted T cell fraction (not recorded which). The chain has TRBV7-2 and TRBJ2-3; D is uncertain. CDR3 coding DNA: TGTGCCAGCAGCTCGTCACGAAATACGCAGTATTTT. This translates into CASSSSRNTQYF.